This T cell receptor (beta chain) appears in the sequencing data of a study of neurological immune-mediated disorders. Study results and caveats: No expanded-clone CDR3 amino acid sequence recurred across subjects, suggesting private TCR-beta repertoires. For the multiple sclerosis repertoire cluster, no association with any clinical or MRI feature was found.

The germline V gene has CDR1 MDHEN and CDR2 SYDVKM. The J segment lost 4 bases and the V segment lost 2 bases, leaving 3 bases of the junction unmatched. The CDR3 covers 15 residues. This clonotype has at least ten counts. What it recognizes is unknown. A total of 2 million PBMCs stored at -80 degrees C provided the unsorted libraries. Each TCR transcript was tagged with a 10-nucleotide random UMI during 5'RACE. TCRdb used MiXCR to reprocess the 5' RACE reads, holding one entry per CDR3 protein. The sample contains some 65,000 distinct CDR3 sequences, 3.5% to 5% of which appear only once. Source material: PBMCs. This receptor was identified in a man in his fifties with multiple sclerosis. The V and J genes are TRBV28 and TRBJ1-5, with 9 positions matching TRBD1. The CDR3 is CASSLLGQGNQPQHF. Written as DNA, the CDR3 is TGTGCCAGCAGTTTACTGGGACAGGGTAATCAGCCCCAGCATTTT.